One sample yielded the 19 T cell receptor beta chains listed below, sequenced in a study of T cells in Graves' hyperthyroidism and ophthalmopathy. Amplification targeted TCR beta CDR3 regions from RNA transcripts. In the first-round RT-PCR of the TCR CDR3, the HTBI primer set was used. TCRdb itself ran the multiplex PCR reads through MiXCR, one entry per CDR3 protein. The data show around 600,000 distinct CDR3 sequences, 15% to 18% seen once. The sequenced material came from blood. These receptors originate from a young woman with Graves' hyperthyroidism.

This clonotype was counted between two and nine times. This chain uses TRBV30 with TRBJ2-7; the D is unclear. There are 16 residues in the CDR3. Germline V gene sequence: CDR1 GTSNPN, CDR2 SVGIG (reference sequence). The V end was cut by 1 base, the J end by 0 bases, with 16 bases between. In DNA, the CDR3 is TGTGCCTGGAGTGACCCCCTCGTACTTTACTCCTACGAGCAGTACTTC. Protein product: CAWSDPLVLYSYEQYF. Filled out from reference TRBV30 and TRBJ2-7, the complete variable domain reads SQTIHQWPATLVQPVGSPLSLECTVEGTSNPNLYWYRQAAGRGLQLLFYSVGIGQISSEVPQNLSASRPQDRQFILSSKKLLLSDSGFYLCAWSDPLVLYSYEQYFGPGTRLTVT.

This clonotype was observed a handful of times. The gene calls are TRBV12-5 and TRBJ1-6; D gene uncertain. The germline CDR1 and CDR2 sequences are LGHNT and FRNRAP. The CDR3 spans 14 residues. V was cut by 1 base and J by 6 bases, with 7 bases left in between. Written as DNA, the CDR3 is TGTGCTAGTGGTTTGGGGCAGTCTAATTCACCCCTCCACTTT. Protein: CASGLGQSNSPLHF.

This clonotype was seen many times. The CDR3 DNA reads TGTGCCAGCAGTTACCTCCCCGGGACTAGCGGGAGGGCCCGGAAGTCCTACGAGCAGTACTTC. Amino acids: CASSYLPGTSGRARKSYEQYF. The chain has TRBV6-5 and TRBJ2-7; TRBD2 aligns across 16 bases. Per germline, CDR1 MNHEY and CDR2 SVGAGI. The trim removed 2 bases at V and 1 base at J, leaving 14 bases unmatched. The CDR3 has 21 residues.

The V gene is TRBV18, the J gene TRBJ2-2; 9 bases map to TRBD1. V dropped 2 bases and J dropped 7; count of bases not matched to a gene: 2. The CDR3 totals 14 residues. CDR1 and CDR2 from the germline V gene are KGHSH and LQKENI. The CDR3 region is CASSPGQGSGELFF. CDR3 sequence (DNA): TGTGCCAGCTCACCAGGACAGGGGAGCGGGGAGCTGTTTTTT.

The rearrangement uses TRBV5-5 and TRBJ1-2; TRBD1 aligns across 7 bases. Germline trimming cut 5 bases from V and 6 bases from J; bases unmatched to any gene: 10. Per the germline V gene, CDR1 is SGHKS and CDR2 is YYEKEE (reference sequence). The CDR3 is 14 amino acids. As DNA, the CDR3 is TGTGCCAGCAGTCCGACCGGGACAGTCAATGGCTACACCTTC. Amino acids: CASSPTGTVNGYTF.

The table lists this clonotype with many counts. V gene TRBV2 combines with J gene TRBJ2-3; no clear D. The CDR3 covers 14 residues. V was pared by 0 bases and J by 11 bases, with 15 bases between. CDR1 and CDR2 from the germline V gene are SNHLY and FYNNEI. CDR3 residues: CASSEAGSLRRQYF. For the CDR3, the DNA is TGTGCCAGCAGTGAAGCGGGCAGCCTTAGAAGGCAGTATTTT. Based on the CDR3 plus reference TRBV2 and TRBJ2-3, the full variable domain is EPEVTQTPSHQVTQMGQEVILRCVPISNHLYFYWYRQILGQKVEFLVSFYNNEISEKSEIFDDQFSVERPDGSNFTLKIRSTKLEDSAMYFCASSEAGSLRRQYFGPGTRLTVL.

This clonotype has a count of ten or more. The chain links TRBV28 to TRBJ1-1; D gene unclear. Germline assignment: CDR1 MDHEN and CDR2 SYDVKM. This CDR3 contains 16 residues. V was trimmed by 2 bases and J by 0 bases, leaving 13 bases between them. CDR3: CASSLVLKPMNTEAFF. CDR3 DNA sequence: TGTGCCAGCAGTTTAGTTTTGAAACCCATGAACACTGAAGCTTTCTTT.

Only a few counts were recorded for this clonotype. The V gene is TRBV4-1, the J gene TRBJ2-1; D perhaps matches TRBD2 (6 bases). V was trimmed by 4 bases and J by 2 bases, leaving 18 bases between them. The germline V gene has CDR1 MGHRA and CDR2 YSYEKL. The CDR3 has 17 amino acids. The CDR3 bases are TGCGCCAGCAGCCGAGAGACCCAAGGGAGGACCTACAATGAGCAGTTCTTC. Amino acid sequence: CASSRETQGRTYNEQFF.

This clonotype came up many times. This chain uses TRBV6-5 with TRBJ2-7; 12 bases fit TRBD1. J gave up 3 bases and V 0 bases, and 3 bases lay outside the gene matches. CDR1 is MNHEY and CDR2 is SVGAGI in the germline V gene. This CDR3 region has 16 residues. The CDR3 DNA sequence: TGTGCCAGCAGTTACTCTGGGACAGGGGGCCGCTACGAGCAGTACTTC. Protein: CASSYSGTGGRYEQYF.

This clonotype appeared a few times. This chain uses TRBV9 with TRBJ2-6; D is uncertain. CDR3 length: 17 residues. V was cut by 4 bases and J by 0 bases, with 14 bases left in between. CDR1 and CDR2 (germline): SGDLS, YYNGEE. CDR3 residues: CASSPFPLSSGANVLTF. Written as DNA, the CDR3 is TGTGCCAGCAGCCCGTTCCCTCTCTCCTCTGGGGCCAACGTCCTGACTTTC.

Many counts were recorded for this clonotype. This chain connects TRBV5-1 to TRBJ2-7; D might be TRBD2 (6 bases). The V gene's germline CDR1 is SGHRS and CDR2 YFSETQ. V shed 2 bases and J shed 0 bases, with 9 bases lying between them. This CDR3 is 14 amino acids long. This CDR3 is CASSLQTSSYEQYF. CDR3 DNA sequence: TGCGCCAGCAGCTTACAGACTAGCTCCTACGAGCAGTACTTC.

In its sample, this clonotype was seen many times. V usage is TRBV7-9 and J usage is TRBJ2-7; 10 nucleotides agree with TRBD1. With V trimmed by 5 bases and J by 4 bases, 14 bases remained unmatched. There are 17 residues in the CDR3. Germline values: CDR1 SEHNR, CDR2 FQNEAQ (reference sequence). CDR3 nucleotide sequence: TGTGCCAGCAGCGAAGGACAGGGGGTAATTCGCAGATACGAGCAGTACTTC. This codes for CASSEGQGVIRRYEQYF.

The chain couples TRBV28 to TRBJ1-5; a possible D gene is TRBD1 (5 bases). V was pared by 9 bases and J by 6 bases, with 18 bases between. CDR1 is MDHEN and CDR2 is SYDVKM in the germline V gene. This CDR3 contains 14 residues. CDR3 sequence reads: CASSRASQVQPQHF. The CDR3 DNA sequence: TGTGCCAGTTCCAGGGCATCTCAAGTTCAGCCCCAGCATTTT.

DNA for the CDR3: TGTGCCATCAGTGCCGGGAACAATCAGCCCCAGCATTTT. Translating it yields CAISAGNNQPQHF. This sequence joins TRBV10-3 and TRBJ1-5; D ambiguous. V lost 4 bases and J 3 bases, leaving 7 bases between the germline ends. CDR1 ENHRY and CDR2 SYGVKD come from the germline V gene. CDR3 length: 13 residues.

This clonotype has ten or more counts. The chain combines TRBV24-1 with TRBJ2-2, with 9 positions matching TRBD1. Germline loops: CDR1 KGHDR, CDR2 SFDVKD. The CDR3 runs 21 residues. V lost 4 bases and J lost 1; bases outside the gene matches: 18. The CDR3 sequence: CATSEVDRGRTDFGNTGELFF. DNA for the CDR3: TGTGCCACCAGTGAAGTGGACAGGGGCCGTACTGATTTTGGGAACACCGGGGAGCTGTTTTTT.

This clonotype was detected many times. This chain joins TRBV12-3 or TRBV12-4 and TRBJ2-3; D remains ambiguous. The CDR3 has 15 amino acids. Trimming took 4 bases from V and 6 from J, leaving 17 bases between them. The CDR3 DNA sequence: TGTGCCAGCAGTTCCGTCCAGCCCACCTTGGATACGCAGTATTTT. Translated, it gives CASSSVQPTLDTQYF.

This clonotype has a handful of counts. The chain links TRBV20-1 to TRBJ2-1; D might be TRBD2 (6 bases). V shed 2 bases and J shed 10 bases, with 15 bases lying between them. Germline loops: CDR1 DFQATT, CDR2 SNEGSKA (reference sequence). This CDR3 is built from 13 residues. The CDR3 DNA is TGCAGTGCTAGAATTAGACTAGAGATGGAGCAGTTCTTC. This gives the protein CSARIRLEMEQFF.

A note on this clonotype: Sequence at one end of the junction differs from germline and may be a read error. CDR3 nucleotide sequence: TGTGCCAGCAGCTCCCTTAACTCCCACGAGCAGTACTTC. Its translation is CASSSLNSHEQYF. J is TRBJ2-7 and V is TRBV9; D is unresolved. Germline V gives CDR1 SGDLS, CDR2 YYNGEE. This CDR3 has 13 residues.

There are many counts of this clonotype. The V call is TRBV5-1, the J call TRBJ2-7, with 9 nucleotides matching TRBD1. The CDR3 sequence is 14 residues long. The germline CDR1 and CDR2 sequences are SGHRS and YFSETQ. The V gene end was trimmed by 4 bases and the J gene end by 1 base; junction bases not matched to a gene: 3. The CDR3 loop reads CASSTGTGSYEQYF. The CDR3 bases are TGCGCCAGCAGCACCGGGACAGGGTCCTACGAGCAGTACTTC.